The rows below give T cell receptor beta chains drawn from one sample of a study of radiation and T cells in renal cell carcinoma. The repertoire was sequenced with immunoSEQ multiplex PCR; TCRdb's copy has only in-frame clones and lacks some. The table has 24,000 or so clones, roughly half seen once. The sample consisted of tumor tissue, taken from a patient whose treatment was nephrectomy without radiotherapy. These receptors originate from a human donor with renal cell carcinoma. Each CDR3 is given with its conserved first and last residue. A D gene is named only where the DNA matches it firmly. Not all rows give a size; the values are once, few, many and, for expanded clones, a class.

CDR3nt	CDR3aa	d_gene	v_gene	abundance	j_gene
TGTGCCAGCAGTGACAGTAACTATGGCTACACCTTC	CASSDSNYGYTF	.	TRBV25-1	.	TRBJ1-2
TGCGCCAGCAGCAAAACTAGCGGGGGGCTAAATGAGCAGTTCTTC	CASSKTSGGLNEQFF	TRBD2	TRBV5-1	.	TRBJ2-1
TGCGCCAGCAGCTTCCTCGCAGATACGCAGTATTTT	CASSFLADTQYF	.	TRBV5-1	.	TRBJ2-3
TGCGCCAGCAGCCACACTAACAGGGAAGACTACGAGCAGTACTTC	CASSHTNREDYEQYF	.	TRBV4-1	once	TRBJ2-7
TGTGCCAGTAGTGTCGACAAAGGCAATCAGCCCCAGCATTTT	CASSVDKGNQPQHF	.	TRBV19	medium-sized	TRBJ1-5
TGTGCCAGCAGCCCCGGGGGACTAGTGGGGACCCAGTACTTC	CASSPGGLVGTQYF	TRBD2	TRBV6-6	.	TRBJ2-5
TGTGCCAGCAGCCCCACAGGGGGGACTGAAGCTTTCTTT	CASSPTGGTEAFF	TRBD1	TRBV7-9	few	TRBJ1-1
TGTGCCAGCAGCTTATTTGGGGGGCAAGAGACCCAGTACTTC	CASSLFGGQETQYF	.	TRBV11-2	few	TRBJ2-5
TGTGCCAGCAGCATTGCCAGGGTTGGGACTAATGAAAAACTGTTTTTT	CASSIARVGTNEKLFF	.	TRBV7-2	.	TRBJ1-4
TGTGCCAGCAGCACCCAGAGGCGCGGCGGTGAGCAGTTCTTC	CASSTQRRGGEQFF	.	TRBV13	.	TRBJ2-1